This T cell receptor beta chain was recovered during a study of cytomegalovirus exposure and HLA in healthy donors. Study outcomes and limitations: In vitro work confirmed that three CMV-associated chains recognize CMV antigens.

The repertoire was sequenced with immunoSEQ multiplex PCR; TCRdb's copy has only in-frame clones and lacks some. The sample has 150,000 to 200,000 clones, around 88% seen once; the top ten hold over 1.3%. V gave up 5 bases and J gave up 0 bases, with 10 bases separating them. CDR3 size: 14 residues. CDR1 and CDR2 from the germline V gene are SEHNR and FQNEAQ (reference sequence). This clone was seen once. The antigen is undetermined. From the approximately 120-subject validation cohort, which was separate from the roughly 670-subject first cohort, the donors were drawn. Sample: PBMCs. This chain joins TRBV7-9 and TRBJ1-2; no clear D. The receptor's source is a woman aged 18-29 years in good health and CMV-seronegative. The CDR3 sequence is CASSTEASNYGYTF. As DNA, the CDR3 is TGTGCCAGCAGCACCGAGGCCTCTAACTATGGCTACACCTTC.